These 25 T cell receptor beta chains came from one sample sequenced in a study of control samples from healthy donors and cancer patients. TCRdb's copy holds only in-frame clones and misses some; the assay was immunoSEQ multiplex PCR. Seen here are about 130,000 clones, around 93% observed once, and the top ten hold roughly 2.1%. Specimen: blood. The receptors here all came from a woman in her fifties or sixties in good health.

This clone was seen only once. The V and J genes are TRBV6-4 and TRBJ1-1, with a possible D match to TRBD1 (5 bases). This CDR3 has 15 residues. Deletions cut 3 bases from V and 5 bases from J, with 16 bases between. Germline V gene lookup returns CDR1 MRHNA and CDR2 SNTAGT. Written as DNA, the CDR3 is TGTGCCAGCAGTGAATCAGGAGCAAGACAGACTGAAGCTTTCTTT. Its translation is CASSESGARQTEAFF.

The chain recombines TRBV2 with TRBJ1-2; D perhaps matches TRBD1 (6 bases). Trimming left V 4 bases short and J 6 bases short, with 18 bases between. CDR1 SNHLY and CDR2 FYNNEI come from the germline V gene. The CDR3 extends over 15 amino acids. The CDR3 protein is CASSVKRQVIDGYTF. DNA of the CDR3: TGTGCCAGCAGTGTTAAACGACAGGTTATTGATGGCTACACCTTC.

The chain joins TRBV7-8 to TRBJ1-1; no reliable D call. Germline V gene lookup returns CDR1 SGHVS and CDR2 FQNEAQ. The germline V and J ends were trimmed by 1 base and 1 base, with 4 bases remaining between them. The CDR3 extends over 13 amino acids. For the CDR3, the DNA is TGTGCCAGCAGCTTAGACAAGAACACTGAAGCTTTCTTT. As protein: CASSLDKNTEAFF.

The V gene is TRBV5-4, the J gene TRBJ2-1, with 9 bases matching TRBD2. This CDR3 spans 16 amino acids. Germline CDR1 SGHNT, CDR2 YYREEE (reference sequence). The V and J ends lost 3 bases and 10 bases, in that order; junction bases with no gene match: 14. The DNA of the CDR3 is TGTGCCAGCAGCTCGATGACTAGCGGATCGTCCCTAGAGCAGTTCTTC. This gives the protein CASSSMTSGSSLEQFF. Supplemented by reference TRBV5-4 and TRBJ2-1, the full variable domain reads ETGVTQSPTHLIKTRGQQVTLRCSSQSGHNTVSWYQQALGQGPQFIFQYYREEENGRGNFPPRFSGLQFPNYSSELNVNALELDDSALYLCASSSMTSGSSLEQFFGPGTRLTVL.

The chain has TRBV2 and TRBJ2-2; D might be TRBD1 or TRBD2, each matching 5 bases. The CDR3 totals 16 residues. Germline V gene lookup returns CDR1 SNHLY and CDR2 FYNNEI. V shed 7 bases and J shed 7 bases, with 22 bases lying between them. CDR3 protein: CASTRGARGDGGELFF. CDR3 coding DNA: TGTGCCAGCACTAGAGGGGCCAGAGGGGACGGCGGGGAGCTGTTTTTT.

The chain links TRBV25-1 to TRBJ2-6, with TRBD1 matching over 10 bases. Germline-derived CDR1 and CDR2 are MGHDK and SYGVNS. The ends lost 10 bases at V and 6 bases at J; junction bases unmatched: 9. This CDR3 spans 15 amino acids. The CDR3 nucleotides are TGTGCCACCGGGACAGGGGCTCTGGTGGCCAACGTCCTGACTTTC. Its protein is CATGTGALVANVLTF.

The CDR3 sequence is CASSVSQAVNQPQHF. Here the CDR3 DNA reads TGTGCCAGCAGTGTTAGTCAGGCTGTCAATCAGCCCCAGCATTTT. J is TRBJ1-5 and V is TRBV2; D ambiguous. The CDR3 runs to 15 residues. Trimming took off 4 bases at V and 3 bases at J, with 13 bases between the two ends. Germline loops: CDR1 SNHLY, CDR2 FYNNEI.

The CDR3 region has the DNA TGTGCCAGCAGAGACAGGGGATCGCCACCCCTCCACTTT. Protein product: CASRDRGSPPLHF. This chain uses TRBV6-5 with TRBJ1-6, with TRBD1 matching 8 bases. Germline loops: CDR1 MNHEY, CDR2 SVGAGI. This CDR3 region has 13 residues. J gave up 11 bases and V 6 bases, and 6 bases lay outside the gene matches.

The rearrangement uses TRBV11-2 and TRBJ1-2; 9 bases line up with TRBD1. The CDR3 contains 14 residues. V lost 5 bases and J lost 8; bases outside the gene matches: 9. From germline, CDR1 is SGHAT and CDR2 FQNNGV. The CDR3: CASSATGTGLGYTF. CDR3 DNA: TGTGCCAGCAGCGCGACCGGGACAGGGCTAGGCTACACCTTC.

J is TRBJ2-4 and V is TRBV28; D perhaps matches TRBD1 (5 bases). The V and J ends lost 4 bases and 1 base respectively, with 14 bases between them. The length of the CDR3 is 16 residues. Germline CDR1 is MDHEN and CDR2 is SYDVKM. This chain's CDR3 is CASSSTKGFAKNIQYF. The CDR3 DNA reads TGTGCCAGCAGTTCGACCAAGGGGTTCGCCAAAAACATTCAGTACTTC.

The chain recombines TRBV30 with TRBJ2-1, with D unresolved. From germline, CDR1 is GTSNPN and CDR2 SVGIG (reference sequence). The CDR3 runs to 13 residues. V was pared by 1 base and J by 3 bases, with 7 bases between. The chain's CDR3 is CAWSARNYNEQFF. CDR3 nucleotides: TGTGCCTGGAGTGCACGGAACTACAATGAGCAGTTCTTC.

The chain recombines TRBV5-1 with TRBJ1-1; no firm D call. Deletions cut 2 bases from V and 1 base from J, with 12 bases between. The CDR3 is made up of 15 amino acids. In germline, CDR1 is SGHRS, CDR2 YFSETQ. Here the CDR3 DNA reads TGCGCCAGCAGCTTTGGTGCGGGCCGGAACACTGAAGCTTTCTTT. It specifies CASSFGAGRNTEAFF.

V gene TRBV7-9 combines with J gene TRBJ2-3; 8 bases match TRBD2. This CDR3 contains 15 residues. Germline assignment: CDR1 SEHNR and CDR2 FQNEAQ (reference sequence). Germline trimming cut 1 base from V and 5 bases from J; bases unmatched to any gene: 5. CDR3 sequence (DNA): TGTGCCAGCAGCTTAGGCGGGAGGAGTGAAGATACGCAGTATTTT. This sequence encodes CASSLGGRSEDTQYF.

The V gene is TRBV19, the J gene TRBJ1-1; 10 bases match TRBD1. The germline CDR1 and CDR2 sequences are LNHDA and SQIVND (reference sequence). V gave up 7 bases and J gave up 5 bases; unmatched junction bases: 4. The CDR3 totals 13 residues. CDR3 region: CASNRQGATEAFF. DNA of the CDR3: TGTGCCAGTAATCGACAGGGGGCGACTGAAGCTTTCTTT.

J is TRBJ2-1 and V is TRBV4-1, with 8 bases identical to TRBD1. V lost 3 bases and J lost 4; bases outside the gene matches: 5. The CDR3 totals 15 residues. Germline V gene lookup returns CDR1 MGHRA and CDR2 YSYEKL. The chain's CDR3 is CASSQDRVSYNEQFF. CDR3 coding DNA: TGCGCCAGCAGCCAGGACAGGGTTTCTTACAATGAGCAGTTCTTC.

The chain carries TRBV12-3 or TRBV12-4 and TRBJ2-7; D is possibly TRBD2 (6 bases). Trimming stripped 3 bases from V and 6 bases from J, with 12 bases between. This CDR3 has 13 residues. CDR3 sequence (DNA): TGTGCCAGCAGTTTTAGGGGACTCTCCGAGCAGTACTTC. This gives the protein CASSFRGLSEQYF.

The V call is TRBV20-1, the J call TRBJ2-7; the D gene could be TRBD1 or TRBD2 (7 bases each). Germline CDR1 DFQATT, CDR2 SNEGSKA (reference sequence). Trimming removed 4 bases from V and 6 bases from J, with 10 bases in between. CDR3 length: 11 amino acids. Here the CDR3 reads CSATGGGEQYF. The CDR3 region has the DNA TGCAGTGCTACAGGGGGGGGCGAGCAGTACTTC.

The gene calls are TRBV2 and TRBJ1-1; weak D call: TRBD1 (6 bases). Germline lookup yields CDR1 SNHLY and CDR2 FYNNEI. The CDR3 loop spans 11 amino acids. The V end was cut by 8 bases, the J end by 12 bases, with 16 bases between. The chain's CDR3 is CASGEGGRTFF. For the CDR3, the DNA is TGTGCCAGCGGGGAGGGGGGACGAACTTTCTTT.

V is TRBV28 and J is TRBJ2-3, with D tentatively TRBD2 (6 bases). Germline loops: CDR1 MDHEN, CDR2 SYDVKM. The CDR3 is 14 amino acids. Trimming cost V 6 bases and J 3 bases, with 13 bases left between them. In DNA form, the CDR3 reads TGTGCCAGCAGCCAGACTAGACCTACAGATACGCAGTATTTT. It translates to CASSQTRPTDTQYF.

V is TRBV15 and J is TRBJ2-1, with 7 bases fitting TRBD2. CDR1 and CDR2 from the germline V gene are LNHNV and YYDKDF (reference sequence). Trimming took 2 bases from V and 7 from J; bases not matched to a gene: 11. This CDR3 has 16 amino acids. The CDR3 region is CATSRLPTTSDNEQFF. The CDR3 DNA is TGTGCCACCAGCAGACTACCTACAACTAGCGATAATGAGCAGTTCTTC.

The chain recombines TRBV6-5 with TRBJ1-1; the D gene is possibly TRBD1 (5 bases). This CDR3 comprises 11 residues. V lost 8 bases, J lost 1 base, and 5 bases lay in between. Germline V gene data show CDR1 as MNHEY and CDR2 as SVGAGI. This chain's CDR3 is CASQGNTEAFF. The CDR3 DNA follows: TGTGCCAGCCAGGGGAACACTGAAGCTTTCTTT.

Concerning this clone: Other DNA sequences in this sample translate to the same CDR3. The chain combines TRBV5-1 with TRBJ2-3; D ambiguous. Germline V gene data show CDR1 as SGHRS and CDR2 as YFSETQ. The CDR3 contains 14 residues. Deletions cut 0 bases from V and 0 bases from J, with 5 bases between. Written as DNA, the CDR3 is TGCGCCAGCAGCTTGGGACCTAGCACAGATACGCAGTATTTT. Encoded protein: CASSLGPSTDTQYF. The full variable domain, its missing parts supplied by reference TRBV5-1 and TRBJ2-3, is KAGVTQTPRYLIKTRGQQVTLSCSPISGHRSVSWYQQTPGQGLQFLFEYFSETQRNKGNFPGRFSGRQFSNSRSEMNVSTLELGDSALYLCASSLGPSTDTQYFGPGTRLTVL.

The CDR3 loop is CASSLPRISRDSPLHF. For the CDR3, the DNA is TGTGCCAGCAGTTTACCCCGCATTTCCAGGGATTCACCCCTCCACTTT. The V call is TRBV27, the J call TRBJ1-6; the D gene is possibly TRBD1 (5 bases). V gave up 2 bases and J gave up 8 bases, with 16 bases separating them. Germline loops: CDR1 MNHEY, CDR2 SMNVEV (reference sequence). The CDR3 runs to 16 residues.

This chain joins TRBV5-1 and TRBJ1-1; D gene uncertain. The CDR3 consists of 17 residues. The V gene lost 5 bases and the J gene lost 1 base, with 21 bases spanning the gap. Germline values: CDR1 SGHRS, CDR2 YFSETQ. CDR3 in DNA: TGCGCCAGCAGTGGGTTTTCGGAGTTAACGGGGAACACTGAAGCTTTCTTT. Encoded protein: CASSGFSELTGNTEAFF.

The chain links TRBV4-2 to TRBJ2-1; the match to TRBD2 covers 7 bases. CDR1 and CDR2 from the germline V gene are LGHNA and YNFKEQ. V lost 0 bases, J lost 9 bases, and 14 bases stayed unmatched. The CDR3 runs 17 residues. The CDR3 sequence is CASSQDPVSGGLTEQFF. The DNA of the CDR3 is TGTGCCAGCAGCCAAGATCCCGTCTCGGGAGGCCTTACTGAGCAGTTCTTC.